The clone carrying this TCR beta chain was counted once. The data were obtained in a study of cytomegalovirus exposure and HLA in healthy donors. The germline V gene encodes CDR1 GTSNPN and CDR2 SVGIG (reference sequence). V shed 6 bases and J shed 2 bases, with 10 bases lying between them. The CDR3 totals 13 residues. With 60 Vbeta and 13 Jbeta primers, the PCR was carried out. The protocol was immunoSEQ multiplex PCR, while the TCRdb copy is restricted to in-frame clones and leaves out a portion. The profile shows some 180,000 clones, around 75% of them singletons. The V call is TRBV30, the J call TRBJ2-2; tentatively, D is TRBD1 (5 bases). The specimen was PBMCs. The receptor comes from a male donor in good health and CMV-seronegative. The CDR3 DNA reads TGTGCCTGTGACAGTGGTAACACCGGGGAGCTGTTTTTT. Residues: CACDSGNTGELFF.